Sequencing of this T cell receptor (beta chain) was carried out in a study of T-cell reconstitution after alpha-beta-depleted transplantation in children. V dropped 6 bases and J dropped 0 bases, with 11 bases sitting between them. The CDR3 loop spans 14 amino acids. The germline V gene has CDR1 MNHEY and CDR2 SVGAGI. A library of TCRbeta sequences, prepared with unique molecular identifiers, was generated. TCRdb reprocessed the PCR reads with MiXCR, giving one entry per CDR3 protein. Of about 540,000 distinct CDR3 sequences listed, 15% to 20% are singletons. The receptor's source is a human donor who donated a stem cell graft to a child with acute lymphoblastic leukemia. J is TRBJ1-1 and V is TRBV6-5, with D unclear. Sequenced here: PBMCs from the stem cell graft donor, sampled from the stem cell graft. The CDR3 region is CASSPGKVNTEAFF. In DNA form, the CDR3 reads TGTGCCAGCAGCCCCGGAAAGGTGAACACTGAAGCTTTCTTT.